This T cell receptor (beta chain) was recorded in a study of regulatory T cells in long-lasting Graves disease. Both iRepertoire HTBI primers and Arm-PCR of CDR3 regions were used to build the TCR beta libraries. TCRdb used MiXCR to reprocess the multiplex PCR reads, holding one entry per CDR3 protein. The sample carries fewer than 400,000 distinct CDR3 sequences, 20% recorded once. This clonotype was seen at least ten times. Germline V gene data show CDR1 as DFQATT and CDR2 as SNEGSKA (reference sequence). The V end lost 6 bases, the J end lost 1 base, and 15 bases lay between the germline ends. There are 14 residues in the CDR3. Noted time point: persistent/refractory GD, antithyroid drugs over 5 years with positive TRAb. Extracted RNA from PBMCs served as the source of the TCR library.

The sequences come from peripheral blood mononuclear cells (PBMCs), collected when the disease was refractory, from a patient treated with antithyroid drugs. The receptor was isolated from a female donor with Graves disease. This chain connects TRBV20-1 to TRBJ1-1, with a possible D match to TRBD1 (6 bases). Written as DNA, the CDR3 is TGCAGTGCCCCCCCTACAGGGCCGAACACTGAAGCTTTCTTT. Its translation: CSAPPTGPNTEAFF.